The entry below describes one T cell receptor (beta chain). Its antigen is still unknown. The sample is drawn from a study of cytomegalovirus exposure and HLA in healthy donors. Germline V gives CDR1 SGHNT, CDR2 YENEEA. Trimming cost V 2 bases and J 3 bases, with 10 bases left between them. CDR3 length equals 14 residues. The PCR had 60 Vbeta and 13 Jbeta primers. Source study methods: Unique TCR beta chains totaled some 88 million in a later count, with roughly 11 million of them shared. Assay: immunoSEQ multiplex PCR; the TCRdb copy retains only in-frame clones and omits some. For V, J and clone size, that table is used; D and trimming come from the DNA. The sample lists some 160,000 clones; approximately 80% were seen once. Findings and caveats of the study: A missense DCLRE1C variant was associated with V- and J-gene trimming of TCR beta chains in a later analysis, and an independent cohort replicated the association. Some highly shared sequence variants likely arose as a pipeline artifact.

V gene TRBV11-3 combines with J gene TRBJ2-5; tentative D call: TRBD1 (5 bases). The receptor's source is a woman aged 18 to 35 in good health and CMV-seronegative. The sequencing input was PBMCs. Written as DNA, the CDR3 is TGTGCCAGCAGCTTACGCAGGGATGAAGAGACCCAGTACTTC. Its translation: CASSLRRDEETQYF.